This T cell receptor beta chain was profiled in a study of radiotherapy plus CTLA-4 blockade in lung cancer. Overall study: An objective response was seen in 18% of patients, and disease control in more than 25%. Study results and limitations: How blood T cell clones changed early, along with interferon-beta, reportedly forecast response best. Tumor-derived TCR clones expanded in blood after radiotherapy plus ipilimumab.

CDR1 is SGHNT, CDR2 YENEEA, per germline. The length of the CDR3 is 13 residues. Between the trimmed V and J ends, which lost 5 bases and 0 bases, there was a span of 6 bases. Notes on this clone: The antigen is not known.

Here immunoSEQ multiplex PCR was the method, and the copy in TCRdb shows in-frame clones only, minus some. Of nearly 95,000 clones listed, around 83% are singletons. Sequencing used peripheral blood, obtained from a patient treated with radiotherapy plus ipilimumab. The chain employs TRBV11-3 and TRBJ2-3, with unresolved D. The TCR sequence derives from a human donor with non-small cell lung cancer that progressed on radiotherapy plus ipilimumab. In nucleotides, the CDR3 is TGTGCCAGCAGCACCACTAGCACAGATACGCAGTATTTT. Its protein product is CASSTTSTDTQYF.